What follows describes a single TCR beta chain. Produced via immunoSEQ multiplex PCR; TCRdb's table is partial and in-frame only. This table has 50,000 to 75,000 clones, about 84% appearing once. The data belong to a study of glioma-infiltrating T cells after dendritic cell vaccination. Described time point: after dendritic cell vaccination, including at tumor progression/relapse. Trimming left V 3 bases short and J 0 bases short, with 11 bases between. This CDR3 contains 15 residues. The germline V gene encodes CDR1 SNHLY and CDR2 FYNNEI. The sample was blood, taken after dendritic cell vaccination. V usage is TRBV2 and J usage is TRBJ1-1; D not resolved. The clonotype was recovered from a human donor with glioblastoma. The CDR3 here is CASSERRYLNTEAFF. The CDR3 nucleotides are TGTGCCAGCAGTGAGCGGCGCTACCTGAACACTGAAGCTTTCTTT.